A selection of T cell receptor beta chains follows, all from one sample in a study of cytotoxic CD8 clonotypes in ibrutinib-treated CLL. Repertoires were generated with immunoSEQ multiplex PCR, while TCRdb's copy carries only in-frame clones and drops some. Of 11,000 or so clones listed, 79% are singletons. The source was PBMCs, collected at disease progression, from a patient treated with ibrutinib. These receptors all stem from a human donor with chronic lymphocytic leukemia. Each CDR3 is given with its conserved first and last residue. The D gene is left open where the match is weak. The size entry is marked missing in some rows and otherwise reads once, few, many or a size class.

CASSEHYEQYF	TGTGCCAGCAGTGAACACTACGAGCAGTACTTC	-	TRBJ2-7	TRBV6-1	-
CASSLPGQGGNEQYF	TGTGCCAGCAGTCTCCCAGGACAGGGAGGAAACGAGCAGTACTTC	-	TRBJ2-7	TRBV28	TRBD1
CASSLRGTNEKLFF	TGTGCCAGCAGTTTGAGGGGCACTAATGAAAAACTGTTTTTT	-	TRBJ1-4	TRBV27	-
CASSLMVNTEAFF	TGTGCCAGCAGCTTAATGGTGAACACTGAAGCTTTCTTT	-	TRBJ1-1	TRBV7-3	-
CASGWAGELFF	TGTGCCAGTGGATGGGCCGGGGAGCTGTTTTTT	few	TRBJ2-2	TRBV6-5	-
CASSHKETQYF	TGCGCCAGCAGCCATAAAGAGACCCAGTACTTC	few	TRBJ2-5	TRBV5-1	-
CAVQLHGSFYGYTF	TGTGCCGTTCAACTACACGGCTCCTTCTATGGCTACACCTTC	-	TRBJ1-2	TRBV6-1	-
CASSIYGYEQYF	TGTGCCAGTAGTATTTACGGCTACGAGCAGTACTTC	-	TRBJ2-7	TRBV19	-
CASSQGGTIYF	TGCGCCAGCAGCCAAGGCGGCACCATATATTTT	-	TRBJ1-3	TRBV4-1	-
CASGWTSGAYEQYF	TGTGCCAGCGGATGGACTAGCGGAGCCTACGAGCAGTACTTC	-	TRBJ2-7	TRBV6-1	TRBD2
CASIGQSSYNSPLHF	TGTGCCAGCATCGGTCAGAGCTCCTATAATTCACCCCTCCACTTT	-	TRBJ1-6	TRBV6-1	-
CASSLAQGLTYEQYF	TGCGCCAGCAGCTTGGCCCAGGGGTTGACCTACGAGCAGTACTTC	-	TRBJ2-7	TRBV5-1	-
CASSNRGLNTEAFF	TGTGCCAGCAGCAACAGGGGCCTGAACACTGAAGCTTTCTTT	-	TRBJ1-1	TRBV27	TRBD1
CASSQMTSGPYNEQFF	TGTGCCAGCAGCCAAATGACTAGCGGGCCGTACAATGAGCAGTTCTTC	-	TRBJ2-1	TRBV4-2	TRBD2
CASSAPGRMNTEAFF	TGTGCCAGCAGCGCACCGGGACGGATGAACACTGAAGCTTTCTTT	-	TRBJ1-1	TRBV7-9	-
CASSLMGGLDTQYF	TGTGCCAGCAGCTTAATGGGGGGACTAGATACGCAGTATTTT	-	TRBJ2-3	TRBV7-3	-
CASSSGWDNQPQHF	TGTGCCAGCAGTTCAGGGTGGGACAATCAGCCCCAGCATTTT	few	TRBJ1-5	TRBV6-5	-
CASIAIGQLNTEAFF	TGTGCCAGTATCGCCATCGGACAGCTGAACACTGAAGCTTTCTTT	-	TRBJ1-1	TRBV19	-
CASSFSGTQFYGYTF	TGCGCCAGCAGCTTCTCGGGGACACAATTCTATGGCTACACCTTC	-	TRBJ1-2	TRBV5-1	-
CASQGPGRNTIYF	TGTGCCAGCCAGGGGCCAGGGAGAAACACCATATATTTT	-	TRBJ1-3	TRBV2	-
CASSLGARVAGELFF	TGTGCCAGCAGCTTGGGTGCCAGGGTGGCCGGGGAGCTGTTTTTT	-	TRBJ2-2	TRBV5-5	-
CASREYRGNTEAFF	TGTGCCAGCAGGGAATACAGGGGGAACACTGAAGCTTTCTTT	-	TRBJ1-1	TRBV2	TRBD1
CASSLPGGRQYF	TGTGCCAGCAGTTTACCTGGGGGCCGGCAGTACTTC	few	TRBJ2-7	TRBV27	-
CAWSPVGHHNEKLFF	TGTGCCTGGAGTCCCGTGGGGCACCATAATGAAAAACTGTTTTTT	-	TRBJ1-4	TRBV30	-
CASSSLGPSAREQFF	TGCGCCAGCAGCTCACTCGGACCCTCCGCTCGTGAGCAGTTCTTC	-	TRBJ2-1	TRBV5-1	-
CAWSLYDGLNSPLHF	TGTGCCTGGAGTTTATATGACGGCCTAAATTCACCCCTCCACTTT	-	TRBJ1-6	TRBV30	-
CASRPGGNSYEQYF	TGTGCCAGCAGGCCCGGGGGCAACTCCTACGAGCAGTACTTC	-	TRBJ2-7	TRBV2	-
CASSFGSGGLSPYNEQFF	TGTGCCAGCAGTTTCGGAAGCGGGGGTCTTAGCCCCTACAATGAGCAGTTCTTC	-	TRBJ2-1	TRBV7-3	TRBD2
CASSGRAWEQFF	TGTGCCAGCAGCGGCAGGGCTTGGGAGCAGTTCTTC	few	TRBJ2-1	TRBV9	-
CASSTRQGGTEAFF	TGTGCCAGCTCAACAAGACAGGGGGGCACTGAAGCTTTCTTT	-	TRBJ1-1	TRBV18	TRBD1
CASSLQGRRNSPLHF	TGTGCCAGCAGCTTGCAGGGGCGTCGTAATTCACCCCTCCACTTT	-	TRBJ1-6	TRBV5-4	-
CASRRLTGNNSPLHF	TGTGCCAGCAGACGGTTGACCGGCAATAATTCACCCCTCCACTTT	-	TRBJ1-6	TRBV6-6	-
CASIKAGAPGDTQYF	TGTGCCAGCATCAAGGCGGGAGCCCCTGGAGATACGCAGTATTTT	-	TRBJ2-3	TRBV2	TRBD2
CAWRKRSKQSLLETYEQYF	TGTGCCTGGAGAAAAAGGTCAAAACAAAGCTTACTCGAGACCTACGAGCAGTACTTC	once	TRBJ2-7	TRBV30	-
CASSQDKGDSYEQYF	TGTGCCAGCAGCCAGGATAAGGGGGACTCCTACGAGCAGTACTTC	once	TRBJ2-7	TRBV4-2	-
CASSVPSTNEKLFF	TGTGCCAGCAGCGTCCCCTCAACTAATGAAAAACTGTTTTTT	-	TRBJ1-4	TRBV11-2	-
CASSVGQGSEKLFF	TGTGCCAGCAGTGTGGGACAGGGGTCGGAAAAACTGTTTTTT	-	TRBJ1-4	TRBV6-1	TRBD1
CASSQSADRLTLHF	TGCGCCAGCAGCCAATCCGCGGACAGGCTAACCCTCCACTTT	-	TRBJ1-6	TRBV5-1	TRBD1
CASSAQGQGIGGNQPQHF	TGTGCCAGCAGTGCCCAAGGACAGGGAATAGGCGGCAATCAGCCCCAGCATTTT	-	TRBJ1-5	TRBV2	TRBD1
CASSLGVGTGYTGELFF	TGTGCCAGCAGCTTAGGCGTCGGGACAGGGTACACCGGGGAGCTGTTTTTT	once	TRBJ2-2	TRBV11-3	TRBD1
CASSRTGVDTQYF	TGCGCCAGCAGCCGCACAGGGGTGGATACGCAGTATTTT	-	TRBJ2-3	TRBV5-1	TRBD1
CASSQGRQGDQPQHF	TGCGCCAGCAGCCAAGGCCGACAGGGGGATCAGCCCCAGCATTTT	-	TRBJ1-5	TRBV4-1	TRBD1
CASSLASLNSPLHF	TGTGCCAGCAGCTTAGCGTCCCTGAATTCACCCCTCCACTTT	-	TRBJ1-6	TRBV7-6	-
CASRGTGNTEAFF	TGTGCCAGCAGGGGGACGGGGAACACTGAAGCTTTCTTT	-	TRBJ1-1	TRBV27	-
CASSVTSGGSTDTQYF	TGTGCCAGCAGTGTTACTAGCGGGGGAAGCACAGATACGCAGTATTTT	-	TRBJ2-3	TRBV6-1	TRBD2
CASRQGLDYGYTF	TGCGCCAGCAGACAGGGATTGGACTATGGCTACACCTTC	-	TRBJ1-2	TRBV5-1	-
CASRNRGNQPQHF	TGTGCCAGCCGAAACAGGGGCAATCAGCCCCAGCATTTT	-	TRBJ1-5	TRBV27	-
CASSLRGLTGSSYNEQFF	TGCGCCAGCAGCTTAAGGGGCTTAACGGGGAGCTCCTACAATGAGCAGTTCTTC	-	TRBJ2-1	TRBV5-1	-
CASSSRDGSNTGELFF	TGTGCCAGCAGTTCCCGTGACGGTTCGAACACCGGGGAGCTGTTTTTT	-	TRBJ2-2	TRBV6-5	-
CAWSALSGWREELFF	TGTGCCTGGAGTGCGTTGTCAGGGTGGCGAGAAGAACTGTTTTTT	-	TRBJ1-4	TRBV30	-
CASSLFVGGSDEQFF	TGTGCCAGCAGCTTATTTGTCGGGGGTTCGGATGAGCAGTTCTTC	-	TRBJ2-1	TRBV5-8	-
CASSQGGRGRNSGNTIYF	TGCGCCAGCAGCCAAGGGGGAAGAGGGCGGAACTCTGGAAACACCATATATTTT	few	TRBJ1-3	TRBV4-1	-
CASWNEQFF	TGTGCAAGTTGGAATGAGCAGTTCTTC	-	TRBJ2-1	TRBV12-2	-
CASSLTAGSYEQYF	TGTGCCAGCAGCTTAACCGCAGGGTCCTACGAGCAGTACTTC	-	TRBJ2-7	TRBV5-4	-
CASSPDASYVNEQFF	TGTGCCAGCAGCCCGGACGCTAGCTATGTCAATGAGCAGTTCTTC	-	TRBJ2-1	TRBV5-8	-
CASSLRQGIYEQYF	TGTGCCAGCAGCTTACGACAGGGGATCTACGAGCAGTACTTC	-	TRBJ2-7	TRBV7-8	TRBD1
CASSEVYTEAFF	TGTGCCAGCAGTGAGGTGTACACTGAAGCTTTCTTT	-	TRBJ1-1	TRBV6-1	-